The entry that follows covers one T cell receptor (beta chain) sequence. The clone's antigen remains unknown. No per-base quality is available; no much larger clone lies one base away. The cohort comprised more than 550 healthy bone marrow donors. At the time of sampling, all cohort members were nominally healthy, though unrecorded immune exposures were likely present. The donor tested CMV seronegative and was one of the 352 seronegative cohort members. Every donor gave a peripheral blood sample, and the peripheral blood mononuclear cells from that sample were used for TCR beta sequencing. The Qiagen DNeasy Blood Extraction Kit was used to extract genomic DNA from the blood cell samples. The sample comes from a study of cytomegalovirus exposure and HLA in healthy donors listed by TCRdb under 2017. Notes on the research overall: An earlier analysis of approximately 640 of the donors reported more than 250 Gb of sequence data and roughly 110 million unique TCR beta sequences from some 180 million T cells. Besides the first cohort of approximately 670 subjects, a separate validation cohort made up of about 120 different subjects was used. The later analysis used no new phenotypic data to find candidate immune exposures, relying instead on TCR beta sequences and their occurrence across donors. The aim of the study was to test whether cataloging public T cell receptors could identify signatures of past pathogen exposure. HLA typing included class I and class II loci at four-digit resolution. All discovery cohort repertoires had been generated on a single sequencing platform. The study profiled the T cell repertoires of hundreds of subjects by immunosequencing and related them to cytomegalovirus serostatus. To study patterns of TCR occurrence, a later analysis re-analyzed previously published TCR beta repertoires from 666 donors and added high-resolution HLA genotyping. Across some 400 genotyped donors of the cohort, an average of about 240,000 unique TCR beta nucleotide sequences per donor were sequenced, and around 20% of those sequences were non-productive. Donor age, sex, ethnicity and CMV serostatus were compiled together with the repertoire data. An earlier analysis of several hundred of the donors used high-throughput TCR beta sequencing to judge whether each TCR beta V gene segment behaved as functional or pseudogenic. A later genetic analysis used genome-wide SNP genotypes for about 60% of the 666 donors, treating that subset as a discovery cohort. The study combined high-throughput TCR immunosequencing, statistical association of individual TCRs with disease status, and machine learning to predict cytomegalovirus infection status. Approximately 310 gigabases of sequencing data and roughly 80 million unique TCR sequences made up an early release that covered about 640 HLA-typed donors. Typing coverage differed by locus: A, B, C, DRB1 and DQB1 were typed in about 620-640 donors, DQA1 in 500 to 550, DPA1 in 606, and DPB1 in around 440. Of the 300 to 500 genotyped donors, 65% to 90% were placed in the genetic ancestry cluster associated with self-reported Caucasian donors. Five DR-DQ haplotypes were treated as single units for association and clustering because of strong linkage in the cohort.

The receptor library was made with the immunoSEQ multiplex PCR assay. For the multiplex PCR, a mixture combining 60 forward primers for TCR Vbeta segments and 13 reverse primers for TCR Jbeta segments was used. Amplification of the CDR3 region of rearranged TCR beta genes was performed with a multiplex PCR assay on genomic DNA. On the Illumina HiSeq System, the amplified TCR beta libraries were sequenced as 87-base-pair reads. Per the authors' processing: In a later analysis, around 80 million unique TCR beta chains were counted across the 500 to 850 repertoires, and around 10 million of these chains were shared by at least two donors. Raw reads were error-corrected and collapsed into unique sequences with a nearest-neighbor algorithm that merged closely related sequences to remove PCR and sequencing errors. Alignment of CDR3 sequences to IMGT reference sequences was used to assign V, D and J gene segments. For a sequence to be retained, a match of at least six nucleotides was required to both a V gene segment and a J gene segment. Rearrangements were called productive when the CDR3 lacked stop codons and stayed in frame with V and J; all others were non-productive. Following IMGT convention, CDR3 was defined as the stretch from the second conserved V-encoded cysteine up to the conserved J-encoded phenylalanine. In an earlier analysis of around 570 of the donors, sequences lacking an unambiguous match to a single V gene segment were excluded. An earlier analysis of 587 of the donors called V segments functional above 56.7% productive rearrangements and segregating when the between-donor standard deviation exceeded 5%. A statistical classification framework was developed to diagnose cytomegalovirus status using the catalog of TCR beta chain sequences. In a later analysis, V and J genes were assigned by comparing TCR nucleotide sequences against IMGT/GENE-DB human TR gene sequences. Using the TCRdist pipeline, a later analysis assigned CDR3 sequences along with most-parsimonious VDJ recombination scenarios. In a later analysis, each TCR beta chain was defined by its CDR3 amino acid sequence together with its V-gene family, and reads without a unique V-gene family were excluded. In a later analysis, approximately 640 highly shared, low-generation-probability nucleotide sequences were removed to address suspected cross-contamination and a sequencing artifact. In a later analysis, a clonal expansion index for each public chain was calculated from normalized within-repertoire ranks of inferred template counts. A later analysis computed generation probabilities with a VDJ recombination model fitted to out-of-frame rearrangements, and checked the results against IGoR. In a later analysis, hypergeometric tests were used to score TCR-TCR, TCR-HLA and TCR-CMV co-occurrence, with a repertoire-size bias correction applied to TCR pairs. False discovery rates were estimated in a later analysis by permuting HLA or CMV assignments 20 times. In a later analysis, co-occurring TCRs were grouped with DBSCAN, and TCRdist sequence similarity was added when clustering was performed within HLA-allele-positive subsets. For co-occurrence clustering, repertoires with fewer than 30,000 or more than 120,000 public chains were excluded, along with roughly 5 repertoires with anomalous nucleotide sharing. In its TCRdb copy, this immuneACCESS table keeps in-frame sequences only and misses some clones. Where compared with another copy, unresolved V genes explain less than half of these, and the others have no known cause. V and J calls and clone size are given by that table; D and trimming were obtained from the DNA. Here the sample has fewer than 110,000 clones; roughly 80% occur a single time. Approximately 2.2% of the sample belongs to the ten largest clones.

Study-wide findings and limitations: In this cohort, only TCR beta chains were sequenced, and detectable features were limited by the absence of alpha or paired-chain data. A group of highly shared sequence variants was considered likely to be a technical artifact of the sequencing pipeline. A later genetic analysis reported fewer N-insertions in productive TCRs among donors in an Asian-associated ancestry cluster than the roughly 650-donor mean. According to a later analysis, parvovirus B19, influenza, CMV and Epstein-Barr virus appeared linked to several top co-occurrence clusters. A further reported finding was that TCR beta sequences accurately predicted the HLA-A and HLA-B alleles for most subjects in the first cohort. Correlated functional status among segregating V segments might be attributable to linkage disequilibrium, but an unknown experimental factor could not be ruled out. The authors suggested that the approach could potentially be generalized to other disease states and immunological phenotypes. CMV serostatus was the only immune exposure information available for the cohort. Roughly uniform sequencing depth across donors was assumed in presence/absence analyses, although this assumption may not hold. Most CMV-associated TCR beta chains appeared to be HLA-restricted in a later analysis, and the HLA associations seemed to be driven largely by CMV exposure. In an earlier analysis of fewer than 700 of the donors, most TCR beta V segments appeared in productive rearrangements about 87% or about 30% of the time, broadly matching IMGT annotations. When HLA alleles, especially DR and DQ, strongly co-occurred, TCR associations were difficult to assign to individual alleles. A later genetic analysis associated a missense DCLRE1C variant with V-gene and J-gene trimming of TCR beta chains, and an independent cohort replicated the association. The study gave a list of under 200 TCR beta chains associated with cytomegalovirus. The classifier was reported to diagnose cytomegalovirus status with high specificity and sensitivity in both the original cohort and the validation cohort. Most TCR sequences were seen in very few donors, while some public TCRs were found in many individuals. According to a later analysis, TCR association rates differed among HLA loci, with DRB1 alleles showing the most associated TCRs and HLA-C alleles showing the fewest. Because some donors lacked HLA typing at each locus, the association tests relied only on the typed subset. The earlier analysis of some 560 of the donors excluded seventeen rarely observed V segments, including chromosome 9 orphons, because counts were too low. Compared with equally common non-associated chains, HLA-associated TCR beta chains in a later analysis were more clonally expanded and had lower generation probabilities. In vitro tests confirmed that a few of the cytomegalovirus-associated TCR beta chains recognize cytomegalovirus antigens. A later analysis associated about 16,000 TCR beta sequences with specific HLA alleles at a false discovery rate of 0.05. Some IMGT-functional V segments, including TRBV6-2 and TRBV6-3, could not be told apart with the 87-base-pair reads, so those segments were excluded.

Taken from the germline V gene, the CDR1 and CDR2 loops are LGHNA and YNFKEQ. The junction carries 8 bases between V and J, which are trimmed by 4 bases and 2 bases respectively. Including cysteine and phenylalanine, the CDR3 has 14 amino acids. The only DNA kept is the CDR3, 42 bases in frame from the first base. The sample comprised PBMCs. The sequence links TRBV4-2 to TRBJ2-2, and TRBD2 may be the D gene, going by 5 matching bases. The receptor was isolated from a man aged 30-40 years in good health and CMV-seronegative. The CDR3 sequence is CASSPGLNTGELFF. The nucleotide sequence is TGTGCCAGCAGCCCAGGACTTAACACCGGGGAGCTGTTTTTT.